A selection of T cell receptor beta chains follows, all from one sample in a study of OX40 agonist ivuxolimab in advanced cancers. TCRdb's copy holds only in-frame clones and misses some; the assay was immunoSEQ multiplex PCR. The table shows tens of thousands of clones, with about 85% occurring only once. Here the sequenced sample was CD4+ or CD8+ T cells sorted from blood, taken in a trial of the OX40 agonist ivuxolimab. The receptors derive from an adult with an advanced solid tumor such as melanoma, head and neck, liver or kidney cancer. Both conserved end residues are part of each CDR3. The D gene is left open where the match is weak. A row's size may be missing; if present it is once, few, many or a size class.

size,J,length,D,V,DNA,CDR3
.,TRBJ1-2,13,.,TRBV27,TGTGCCAGCCCCCACTGGGTCAATTGCGGCTACACCTTC,CASPHWVNCGYTF
.,TRBJ1-3,15,.,TRBV5-1,TGCGCCAGCAGCTTGTTTGGTCTCTCTGGAAACACCATATATTTT,CASSLFGLSGNTIYF
few,TRBJ2-7,11,.,TRBV30,TGTGCCTGGAGTGTTTCTTACGAGCAGTACTTC,CAWSVSYEQYF
.,TRBJ1-1,11,.,TRBV6-5,TGTGCCAGCAGAGATAACACTGAAGCTTTCTTT,CASRDNTEAFF
.,TRBJ1-5,12,.,TRBV29-1,TGCAGCGTTGAATTCGGGGCCGGGGCCCAGCATTTT,CSVEFGAGAQHF
.,TRBJ2-7,14,.,TRBV6-5,TGTGCCAGCAGTTTGGACAGTAGCTCCTACGAGCAGTACTTC,CASSLDSSSYEQYF
.,TRBJ1-1,15,.,TRBV6-9,TGTGCCAGCAGTTTTTTCGGTGGCAGAATCACTGAAGCTTTCTTT,CASSFFGGRITEAFF
.,TRBJ2-5,15,TRBD2,TRBV4-1,TGCGCCAGCAGCCAAGATCGAACTAGCGGTGAGACCCAGTACTTC,CASSQDRTSGETQYF
.,TRBJ2-6,17,TRBD1,TRBV7-9,TGTGCCAGCAGCCCGGACAGGTCCCACTCTGGGGCCAACGTCCTGACTTTC,CASSPDRSHSGANVLTF
.,TRBJ2-3,14,.,TRBV5-1,TGCGCCAGCAGCTTGGGGTCTTGGGGTGATACGCAGTATTTT,CASSLGSWGDTQYF
.,TRBJ1-1,15,TRBD1,TRBV6-1,TGTGCCAGCAGTGATTGGACAGGGAAGTACCCTGAAGCTTTCTTT,CASSDWTGKYPEAFF
.,TRBJ2-3,13,.,TRBV28,TGTGCCAGCAGTTTATCGGGCACAGATACGCAGTATTTT,CASSLSGTDTQYF
.,TRBJ1-5,15,.,TRBV7-2,TGTGCCAGCAGCTTAGGCTTTTTCGGGGGTCAATCCCAGCATTTT,CASSLGFFGGQSQHF
.,TRBJ2-7,15,TRBD1,TRBV15,TGTGCCACCAGCGGGGGGACAGGGGGATCCTACGAGCAGTACTTC,CATSGGTGGSYEQYF
few,TRBJ1-2,13,.,TRBV2,TGTGCCAGCAGGGTGGACGGCCCGTACGGCTACACCTTC,CASRVDGPYGYTF
.,TRBJ1-5,16,.,TRBV21-1,TGTGCCAGCAGCAAACTGGTTTTACAGGAGGATCAGCCCCAGCATTTT,CASSKLVLQEDQPQHF
.,TRBJ2-1,15,.,TRBV7-3,TGTGCCAGCAGCGCCGCGGGGGCGCCTGGCAATGAGCAGTTCTTC,CASSAAGAPGNEQFF